A selection of T cell receptor beta chains follows, all from one sample in a study of cytomegalovirus exposure and HLA in healthy donors. Measured with immunoSEQ multiplex PCR; TCRdb has only the in-frame clones, and not every one. The sample yields 65,000 to 85,000 clones, 65% to 70% seen once. The specimen was PBMCs. The origin of the receptors is a woman younger than 45 in good health and CMV-seronegative. CDR3s include the opening cysteine and the closing phenylalanine or tryptophan. The order of the fields is CDR3 protein, CDR3 DNA, J gene, D gene, V gene, clone size. A D gene is named only where the DNA matches it firmly. Size is omitted from some rows. Given values are once, few, many or a class for expanded clones.

cdr3_aa: CASSLGRTGALYGYTF; cdr3_nt: TGCGCCAGCAGCTTAGGTAGGACAGGCGCCCTTTATGGCTACACCTTC; j_call: TRBJ1-2; d_call: TRBD1; v_call: TRBV5-1; clone_size: -
cdr3_aa: CASSQDRGPEQYF; cdr3_nt: TGCGCCAGCAGCCAAGATCGGGGTCCCGAGCAGTACTTC; j_call: TRBJ2-7; d_call: -; v_call: TRBV4-3; clone_size: -
cdr3_aa: CASSVDIGGDGDEQFF; cdr3_nt: TGTGCCAGCAGCGTAGATATCGGGGGGGATGGCGATGAGCAGTTCTTC; j_call: TRBJ2-1; d_call: TRBD2; v_call: TRBV9; clone_size: -
cdr3_aa: CASSAHLAGEPSGANVLTF; cdr3_nt: TGTGCCAGCAGCGCCCATCTAGCGGGGGAACCCTCTGGGGCCAACGTCCTGACTTTC; j_call: TRBJ2-6; d_call: TRBD2; v_call: TRBV7-3; clone_size: -
cdr3_aa: CASSRTSGGYLGETQYF; cdr3_nt: TGTGCCAGCAGCCGGACTAGCGGGGGGTACCTAGGAGAGACCCAGTACTTC; j_call: TRBJ2-5; d_call: TRBD2; v_call: TRBV11-1; clone_size: -
cdr3_aa: CASSGSRQAANTGELFF; cdr3_nt: TGTGCCAGCAGTGGAAGCAGACAGGCTGCGAACACCGGGGAGCTGTTTTTT; j_call: TRBJ2-2; d_call: -; v_call: TRBV25-1; clone_size: -
cdr3_aa: CASREGNQETQYF; cdr3_nt: TGTGCCAGTCGCGAGGGCAACCAAGAGACCCAGTACTTC; j_call: TRBJ2-5; d_call: -; v_call: TRBV19; clone_size: -
cdr3_aa: CASSLAMTGTSRADTQYF; cdr3_nt: TGTGCCAGCAGCTTAGCGATGACGGGGACTTCAAGGGCGGATACGCAGTATTTT; j_call: TRBJ2-3; d_call: -; v_call: TRBV7-9; clone_size: -
cdr3_aa: CAWSSSLRQLNSPLHF; cdr3_nt: TGTGCCTGGAGTTCCTCTTTGCGACAGTTGAATTCACCCCTCCACTTT; j_call: TRBJ1-6; d_call: -; v_call: TRBV30; clone_size: -
cdr3_aa: CASSLGQGSGYGYTF; cdr3_nt: TGCGCCAGCAGCTTAGGACAGGGAAGTGGCTATGGCTACACCTTC; j_call: TRBJ1-2; d_call: TRBD1; v_call: TRBV5-1; clone_size: -
cdr3_aa: CASSLLLDTQYF; cdr3_nt: TGTGCCAGCAGCTTATTATTAGATACGCAGTATTTT; j_call: TRBJ2-3; d_call: -; v_call: TRBV7-9; clone_size: few
cdr3_aa: CASSPRARYTEAFF; cdr3_nt: TGCGCCAGCAGCCCGAGGGCACGGTACACTGAAGCTTTCTTT; j_call: TRBJ1-1; d_call: -; v_call: TRBV4-1; clone_size: -
cdr3_aa: CASSYGTVVTQYF; cdr3_nt: TGTGCCAGCAGCTACGGGACAGTGGTGACCCAGTACTTC; j_call: TRBJ2-5; d_call: TRBD1; v_call: TRBV13; clone_size: -
cdr3_aa: CATSRVAGGNTDTQYF; cdr3_nt: TGTGCCACCAGCAGAGTAGCCGGGGGGAACACAGATACGCAGTATTTT; j_call: TRBJ2-3; d_call: TRBD2; v_call: TRBV15; clone_size: -
cdr3_aa: CASSLAGDNNYGYTF; cdr3_nt: TGTGCCAGCAGCTTAGCTGGGGACAATAACTATGGCTACACCTTC; j_call: TRBJ1-2; d_call: -; v_call: TRBV7-6; clone_size: -
cdr3_aa: CASSLTRGGGGTDTQYF; cdr3_nt: TGTGCCAGTTCTCTCACGCGAGGGGGCGGAGGCACAGATACGCAGTATTTT; j_call: TRBJ2-3; d_call: TRBD1; v_call: TRBV2; clone_size: few
cdr3_aa: CASSLAARVSTDTQYF; cdr3_nt: TGTGCCAGCAGCTTGGCGGCGCGGGTGAGCACAGATACGCAGTATTTT; j_call: TRBJ2-3; d_call: -; v_call: TRBV11-1; clone_size: -
cdr3_aa: CAITEPGQAYEQYF; cdr3_nt: TGTGCCATCACCGAGCCGGGACAAGCCTACGAGCAGTACTTC; j_call: TRBJ2-7; d_call: -; v_call: TRBV10-3; clone_size: -
cdr3_aa: CASSSSGGRDTQYF; cdr3_nt: TGCGCCAGCAGCTCTAGCGGGGGCCGGGATACGCAGTATTTT; j_call: TRBJ2-3; d_call: TRBD2; v_call: TRBV5-1; clone_size: -
cdr3_aa: CAISEGRMNTEAFF; cdr3_nt: TGTGCCATCAGTGAGGGCAGAATGAACACTGAAGCTTTCTTT; j_call: TRBJ1-1; d_call: -; v_call: TRBV10-3; clone_size: -
cdr3_aa: CASSPQAAYGYTF; cdr3_nt: TGTGCCAGCAGCCCCCAGGCAGCCTATGGCTACACCTTC; j_call: TRBJ1-2; d_call: -; v_call: TRBV28; clone_size: -
cdr3_aa: CASSQPLRDRGNYGYTF; cdr3_nt: TGCGCCAGCAGCCAACCCCTCCGGGACAGGGGTAACTATGGCTACACCTTC; j_call: TRBJ1-2; d_call: TRBD1; v_call: TRBV4-1; clone_size: -
cdr3_aa: CASSLQTGGAGYTF; cdr3_nt: TGTGCCAGCAGCTTACAGACAGGGGGAGCTGGCTACACCTTC; j_call: TRBJ1-2; d_call: TRBD1; v_call: TRBV11-3; clone_size: -
cdr3_aa: CASSATVNTEAFF; cdr3_nt: TGTGCCAGCAGCGCGACAGTGAACACTGAAGCTTTCTTT; j_call: TRBJ1-1; d_call: -; v_call: TRBV7-3; clone_size: -
cdr3_aa: CASSTHSRSSSGNTIYF; cdr3_nt: TGTGCCAGCAGCACCCACAGCCGATCGAGCTCTGGAAACACCATATATTTT; j_call: TRBJ1-3; d_call: -; v_call: TRBV11-2; clone_size: -